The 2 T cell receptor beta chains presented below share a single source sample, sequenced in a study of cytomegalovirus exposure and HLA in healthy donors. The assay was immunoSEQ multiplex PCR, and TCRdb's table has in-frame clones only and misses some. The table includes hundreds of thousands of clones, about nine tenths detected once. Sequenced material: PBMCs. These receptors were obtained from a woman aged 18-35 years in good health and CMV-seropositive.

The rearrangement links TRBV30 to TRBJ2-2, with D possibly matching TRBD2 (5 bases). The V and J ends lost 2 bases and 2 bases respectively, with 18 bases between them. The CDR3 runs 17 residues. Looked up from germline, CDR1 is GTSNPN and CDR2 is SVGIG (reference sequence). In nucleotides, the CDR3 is TGTGCCTGGAGTCCCCGCACCCAGCGGATCAACACCGGGGAGCTGTTTTTT. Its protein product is CAWSPRTQRINTGELFF.

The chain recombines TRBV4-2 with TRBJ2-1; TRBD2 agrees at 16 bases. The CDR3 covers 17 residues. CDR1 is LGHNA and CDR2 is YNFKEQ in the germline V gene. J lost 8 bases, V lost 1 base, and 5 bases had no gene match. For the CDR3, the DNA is TGTGCCAGCAGCCAAGGTCTGGGACTAGCGGGAGGGGATGAGCAGTTCTTC. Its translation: CASSQGLGLAGGDEQFF.